Shown below are 27 T cell receptor beta chains from a single sample sequenced in a study of shared clonotypes between healthy human individuals. The method was immunoSEQ multiplex PCR; TCRdb's version includes in-frame clones alone and lacks a portion of them. The sample consists of about a million clones, more than 75% of them appearing once. Sequencing input: memory CD4+ T cells sorted from blood. The subset here: CD45RA-negative fraction. These receptors were taken from a young man in good health.

This chain uses TRBV9 with TRBJ1-4, with D unclear. The length of the CDR3 is 12 residues. The germline V gene has CDR1 SGDLS and CDR2 YYNGEE. V dropped 5 bases and J dropped 8 bases, with 10 bases sitting between them. In DNA form, the CDR3 reads TGTGCCAGCAGTCGCGGGAACGAAAAACTGTTTTTT. It yields the protein CASSRGNEKLFF.

J is TRBJ1-6 and V is TRBV5-1; 8 bases match TRBD1. The CDR3 has 17 amino acids. Germline V gene sequence: CDR1 SGHRS, CDR2 YFSETQ. The V gene end was trimmed by 4 bases and the J gene end by 7 bases; junction bases not matched to a gene: 13. CDR3 in amino acids: CASSPRVGQGTNSPLHF. The CDR3 coding sequence is TGCGCCAGCAGCCCAAGGGTTGGACAGGGAACCAATTCACCCCTCCACTTT.

The chain uses TRBV7-3 and TRBJ2-2, with unresolved D. V was cut by 5 bases and J by 0 bases, with 7 bases left in between. CDR3 length: 14 residues. Germline CDR1 reads SGHTA; CDR2 reads FQGTGA. The CDR3 region is CASSPSANTGELFF. As DNA, the CDR3 is TGTGCCAGCAGCCCAAGTGCGAACACCGGGGAGCTGTTTTTT.

The V gene is TRBV10-3, the J gene TRBJ2-7; 9 positions match TRBD1. Germline CDR1 is ENHRY and CDR2 is SYGVKD. The CDR3 loop spans 16 amino acids. J lost 3 bases, V lost 4 bases, and 10 bases had no gene match. CDR3: CAISGGGQGKSYEQYF. The CDR3 DNA follows: TGTGCCATCAGTGGTGGGGGACAGGGAAAAAGCTACGAGCAGTACTTC.

This clone was counted a few times. The same CDR3 is also encoded by other DNA sequences in this sample. Written as DNA, the CDR3 is TGTGCCAGCAGTGAAGCGGGAAACACCATATATTTT. It codes for CASSEAGNTIYF. The chain uses TRBV6-1 and TRBJ1-3; unclear D gene. The CDR3 is 12 residues long. Germline V gene data show CDR1 as MNHNS and CDR2 as SASEGT. The germline V and J ends were trimmed by 0 bases and 4 bases, with 1 base remaining between them.

This clone was seen a single time. V gene TRBV19 combines with J gene TRBJ2-3, with 10 bases aligning to TRBD2. The CDR3 extends over 15 amino acids. V trimming: 8 bases; J trimming: 4 bases; junction bases outside the gene matches: 9. CDR1 and CDR2 (germline): LNHDA, SQIVND (reference sequence). In DNA form, the CDR3 reads TGTGCCAGTGCTAGCGGGGGTGGTCGAGCAGATACGCAGTATTTT. It codes for CASASGGGRADTQYF.

CDR3 protein: CASSLGGRVTDTQYF. The DNA for the CDR3 is TGTGCCAGCAGCTTAGGTGGCAGGGTCACAGATACGCAGTATTTT. J is TRBJ2-3 and V is TRBV7-2; tentative D call: TRBD1 (5 bases). With 1 base removed from V and 2 bases from J, the gap between germline ends came to 10 bases. The CDR3 has 15 residues. From germline, CDR1 is SGHTA and CDR2 FQGNSA.

This sequence joins TRBV2 and TRBJ1-1, with D possibly TRBD1 on 5 matching bases. The CDR3 loop spans 14 amino acids. The V end was cut by 6 bases, the J end by 0 bases, with 11 bases between. Germline V CDR1 and CDR2: SNHLY, FYNNEI. The DNA of the CDR3 is TGTGCCAGCAGCCTGACAGTGCTGAACACTGAAGCTTTCTTT. Translation: CASSLTVLNTEAFF. The variable domain in full, with the rest retrieved from reference TRBV2 and TRBJ1-1, is EPEVTQTPSHQVTQMGQEVILRCVPISNHLYFYWYRQILGQKVEFLVSFYNNEISEKSEIFDDQFSVERPDGSNFTLKIRSTKLEDSAMYFCASSLTVLNTEAFFGQGTRLTVV.

This chain uses TRBV7-2 with TRBJ2-1, with D possibly called TRBD1 or TRBD2 (5 bases each). Germline CDR1 reads SGHTA; CDR2 reads FQGNSA. This CDR3 region has 15 residues. Trimming cost V 5 bases and J 1 base, with 12 bases left between them. DNA for the CDR3: TGTGCCAGCAGCCCTAGTTGGGGGTCCTACAATGAGCAGTTCTTC. It specifies CASSPSWGSYNEQFF.

The chain recombines TRBV9 with TRBJ1-2; 10 bases line up with TRBD1. Germline CDR1 and CDR2: SGDLS and YYNGEE. The CDR3 has 15 residues. V shed 4 bases and J 8 bases; nucleotides not matched to a gene: 11. The CDR3 region is CASSLSRDRGWGYTF. CDR3 nucleotide sequence: TGTGCCAGCAGCTTGAGCCGGGACAGGGGCTGGGGCTACACCTTC.

This sequence joins TRBV6-6 and TRBJ2-4, with D perhaps matching TRBD2 (5 bases). Trimming pared 6 bases from V and 8 bases from J, leaving 11 bases between. Germline CDR1 is MNHNY and CDR2 is SVGAGI (reference sequence). This CDR3 is 12 amino acids long. CDR3 loop: CASRALGDIQYF. Written as DNA, the CDR3 is TGTGCCAGCAGGGCCCTCGGGGACATTCAGTACTTC.

The chain combines TRBV5-4 with TRBJ1-1, with 7 bases matching TRBD1. V was pared by 0 bases and J by 3 bases, with 5 bases of the junction left unmatched. The CDR3 runs 15 residues. Germline loops: CDR1 SGHNT, CDR2 YYREEE (reference sequence). This chain's CDR3 is CASSLVPRGDTEAFF. The CDR3 coding sequence is TGTGCCAGCAGCTTGGTCCCCAGGGGGGACACTGAAGCTTTCTTT.

This chain joins TRBV5-1 and TRBJ2-7; D remains unclear. Germline CDR1 is SGHRS and CDR2 is YFSETQ. V lost 4 bases and J 6 bases, leaving 14 bases between the germline ends. There are 13 residues in the CDR3. CDR3 nucleotide sequence: TGCGCCAGCAGCCTCGGTATGAATTCCGAGCAGTACTTC. Its translation is CASSLGMNSEQYF. Variable domain in full (rest from reference TRBV5-1 and TRBJ2-7): KAGVTQTPRYLIKTRGQQVTLSCSPISGHRSVSWYQQTPGQGLQFLFEYFSETQRNKGNFPGRFSGRQFSNSRSEMNVSTLELGDSALYLCASSLGMNSEQYFGPGTRLTVT.

This rearrangement joins TRBV7-2 to TRBJ2-7, with a weak D call TRBD1 (7 bases). Trimming stripped 5 bases from V and 4 bases from J, with 18 bases between. The CDR3 length is 15 residues. CDR1 and CDR2 (germline): SGHTA, FQGNSA. Here the CDR3 DNA reads TGTGCCAGCAGCCCCCAGGGGGGCCCCAGGTACGAGCAGTACTTC. Translated, it gives CASSPQGGPRYEQYF.

As regards this clone: The identical CDR3 is also encoded by other nucleotide sequences in the sample. J is TRBJ2-3 and V is TRBV11-2, with 13 bases identical to TRBD2. Germline assignment: CDR1 SGHAT and CDR2 FQNNGV. V shed 1 base, J shed 0 bases, and the junction held 4 bases outside the gene matches. The CDR3 sequence is 18 residues long. The CDR3 reads CASSLGRTSGGSTDTQYF. The CDR3 bases are TGTGCCAGCAGCTTAGGTAGGACTAGCGGGGGAAGCACAGATACGCAGTATTTT. Drawing the rest from reference TRBV11-2 and TRBJ2-3, the complete variable domain is EAGVAQSPRYKIIEKRQSVAFWCNPISGHATLYWYQQILGQGPKLLIQFQNNGVVDDSQLPKDRFSAERLKGVDSTLKIQPAKLEDSAVYLCASSLGRTSGGSTDTQYFGPGTRLTVL.

The chain uses TRBV6-1 and TRBJ1-5, with TRBD1 matching over 8 bases. V trimming: 7 bases; J trimming: 3 bases; junction bases outside the gene matches: 8. This CDR3 spans 15 amino acids. In germline, CDR1 is MNHNS, CDR2 SASEGT. The CDR3 loop reads CASNLDRGLNQPQHF. The CDR3 DNA follows: TGTGCCAGCAACCTAGACAGGGGCCTCAATCAGCCCCAGCATTTT.

The chain carries TRBV19 and TRBJ2-2, with D unclear. Trimming removed 3 bases from V and 4 bases from J, with 6 bases in between. In germline, CDR1 is LNHDA, CDR2 SQIVND (reference sequence). The CDR3 runs to 13 residues. CDR3 DNA: TGTGCCAGTAGTATTGCAGTCACCGGGGAGCTGTTTTTT. Translating gives CASSIAVTGELFF. Full variable domain (outside the CDR3, taken from reference TRBV19 and TRBJ2-2): DGGITQSPKYLFRKEGQNVTLSCEQNLNHDAMYWYRQDPGQGLRLIYYSQIVNDFQKGDIAEGYSVSREKKESFPLTVTSAQKNPTAFYLCASSIAVTGELFFGEGSRLTVL.

For this clone: The same CDR3 also results from other DNA sequences found in this sample. The V gene is TRBV28, the J gene TRBJ2-7; no reliable D call. Germline V gene data show CDR1 as MDHEN and CDR2 as SYDVKM. CDR3 length: 12 amino acids. The V and J ends lost 5 bases and 2 bases respectively, with 7 bases between them. The CDR3: CASSPSAYEQYF. The CDR3 DNA reads as TGTGCCAGCAGTCCTTCGGCCTACGAGCAGTACTTC.

The V call is TRBV28, the J call TRBJ1-1, with D possibly TRBD1 on 6 matching bases. The CDR3 is 12 amino acids. Trimming removed 6 bases at V and 10 bases at J, with 15 bases between. Germline lookup yields CDR1 MDHEN and CDR2 SYDVKM. CDR3 amino acids: CASRTQGLGAFF. In nucleotides, the CDR3 is TGTGCCAGCAGGACTCAGGGGCTGGGAGCTTTCTTT.

This clone appeared many times. V gene TRBV6-5 combines with J gene TRBJ1-2, with 8 bases lining up with TRBD1. CDR1 and CDR2 (germline): MNHEY, SVGAGI. V was clipped by 10 bases and J by 5 bases; unmatched bases: 9. The CDR3 has 13 residues. The CDR3 DNA sequence: TGTGCCACAGCAGGGGGCCCCAATTATGGCTACACCTTC. Residues: CATAGGPNYGYTF.

As for this clone: Distinct nucleotide sequences in the sample also encode this CDR3. The chain combines TRBV7-8 with TRBJ1-1; D not certain. V dropped 5 bases and J dropped 1 base, with 8 bases sitting between them. Germline CDR1 SGHVS, CDR2 FQNEAQ. The CDR3 consists of 13 residues. The DNA of the CDR3 is TGTGCCAGCAGCCCTGGACGGAACACTGAAGCTTTCTTT. This gives the protein CASSPGRNTEAFF.

The chain is built from TRBV6-1 and TRBJ1-5; D perhaps matches TRBD1 (6 bases). This CDR3 has 12 residues. Germline V gene data show CDR1 as MNHNS and CDR2 as SASEGT. The germline V and J ends were trimmed by 3 bases and 9 bases, with 9 bases remaining between them. CDR3 residues: CASSETGRPQHF. DNA of the CDR3: TGTGCCAGCAGTGAGACAGGACGGCCCCAGCATTTT.

V usage is TRBV7-8 and J usage is TRBJ2-7, with D possibly TRBD1 on 6 matching bases. The V end lost 3 bases, the J end lost 0 bases, and 15 bases lay between the germline ends. The V gene's germline CDR1 is SGHVS and CDR2 FQNEAQ. The CDR3 runs 16 residues. CDR3 amino acids: CASSFVVGQLSYEQYF. For the CDR3, the DNA is TGTGCCAGCAGCTTCGTTGTTGGACAGCTCTCCTACGAGCAGTACTTC.

The V and J genes are TRBV9 and TRBJ2-5; possibly TRBD1 for D (6 bases). The CDR3 extends over 15 amino acids. CDR1 is SGDLS and CDR2 is YYNGEE in the germline V gene. V dropped 4 bases and J dropped 5 bases, with 18 bases sitting between them. In nucleotides, the CDR3 is TGTGCCAGCAGCTTTACCGGGACAAAGGGGGAGACCCAGTACTTC. Protein sequence: CASSFTGTKGETQYF.

In this sample, this clone turned up once. The genes are TRBV15 and TRBJ2-1, with 13 bases lining up with TRBD2. Germline V CDR1 and CDR2: LNHNV, YYDKDF (reference sequence). V shed 0 bases, J shed 12 bases, and the junction held 8 bases outside the gene matches. The CDR3 runs to 16 residues. The CDR3 here is CATSRDRGLAGNRQFF. In DNA form, the CDR3 reads TGTGCCACCAGCAGAGATCGGGGACTAGCGGGAAACAGGCAGTTCTTC.

The J gene is TRBJ1-4, the V gene TRBV7-9; D uncertain. The CDR3 totals 13 residues. The V end was cut by 1 base, the J end by 9 bases, with 9 bases between. Germline loops: CDR1 SEHNR, CDR2 FQNEAQ (reference sequence). The CDR3 DNA follows: TGTGCCAGCAGCTTAGGTGGCAGCAAAAAACTGTTTTTT. The encoded protein is CASSLGGSKKLFF.

The chain is built from TRBV11-2 and TRBJ2-1, with 8 bases aligning to TRBD2. CDR1 SGHAT and CDR2 FQNNGV come from the germline V gene. V lost 5 bases to trimming and J lost 4 bases; unmatched junction nucleotides: 7. The CDR3 contains 15 residues. CDR3 in amino acids: CASSPTSGSYNEQFF. The CDR3 DNA reads as TGTGCCAGCAGCCCTACTAGCGGTTCATACAATGAGCAGTTCTTC.